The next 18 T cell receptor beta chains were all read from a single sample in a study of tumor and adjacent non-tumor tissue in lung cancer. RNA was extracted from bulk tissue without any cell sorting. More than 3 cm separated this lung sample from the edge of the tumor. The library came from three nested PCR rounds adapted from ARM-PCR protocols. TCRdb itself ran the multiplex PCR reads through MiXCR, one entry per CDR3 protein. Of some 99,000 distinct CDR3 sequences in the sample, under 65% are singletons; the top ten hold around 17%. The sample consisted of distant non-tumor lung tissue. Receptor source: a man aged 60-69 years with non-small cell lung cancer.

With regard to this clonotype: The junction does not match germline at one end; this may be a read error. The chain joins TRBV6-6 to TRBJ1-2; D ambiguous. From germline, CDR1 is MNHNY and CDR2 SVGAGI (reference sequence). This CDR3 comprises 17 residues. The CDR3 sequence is CASSCLGGVSQNYGYAF. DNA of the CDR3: TGTGCCAGCAGTTGCCTGGGCGGGGTCAGCCAAAACTATGGCTACGCCTTC.

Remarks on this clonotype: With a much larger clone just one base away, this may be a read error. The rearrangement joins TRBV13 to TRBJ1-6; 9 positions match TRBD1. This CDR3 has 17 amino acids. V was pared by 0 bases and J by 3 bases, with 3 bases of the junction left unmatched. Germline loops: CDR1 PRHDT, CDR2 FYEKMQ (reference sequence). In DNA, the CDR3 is TGTGCCAGCAGCTTAGGTTGGGGACAGGGCTATAATTCACCCCTCCACTTT. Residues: CASSLGWGQGYNSPLHF.

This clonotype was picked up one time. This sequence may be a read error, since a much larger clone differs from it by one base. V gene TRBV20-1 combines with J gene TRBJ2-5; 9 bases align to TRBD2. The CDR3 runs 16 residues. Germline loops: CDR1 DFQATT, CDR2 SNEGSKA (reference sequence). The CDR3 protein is CSARRSSGTVVETHYF. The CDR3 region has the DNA TGCAGTGCTAGAAGGTCTAGCGGGACGGTAGTAGAGACCCATTACTTC.

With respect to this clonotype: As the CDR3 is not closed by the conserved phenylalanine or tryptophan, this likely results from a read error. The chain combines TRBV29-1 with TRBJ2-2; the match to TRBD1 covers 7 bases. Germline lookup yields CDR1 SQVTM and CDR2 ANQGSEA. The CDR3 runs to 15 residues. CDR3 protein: CSAAGGRGNAGELFS. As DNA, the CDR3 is TGCAGCGCTGCGGGTGGCAGGGGGAACGCCGGGGAGCTGTTTTCT.

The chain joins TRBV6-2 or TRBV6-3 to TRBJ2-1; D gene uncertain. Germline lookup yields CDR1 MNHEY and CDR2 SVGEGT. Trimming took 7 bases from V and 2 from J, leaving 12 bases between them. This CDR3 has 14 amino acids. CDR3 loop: CASMTHIAYNEQFF. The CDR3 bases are TGTGCCAGCATGACCCACATAGCCTACAATGAGCAGTTCTTC.

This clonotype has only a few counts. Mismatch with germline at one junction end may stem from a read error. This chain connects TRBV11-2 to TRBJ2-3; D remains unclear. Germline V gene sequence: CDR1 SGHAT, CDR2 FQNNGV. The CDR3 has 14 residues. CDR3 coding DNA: TGTGCCAGCAGCTTTGTCGGCAGTACAGATACACAGTATTTT. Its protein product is CASSFVGSTDTQYF.

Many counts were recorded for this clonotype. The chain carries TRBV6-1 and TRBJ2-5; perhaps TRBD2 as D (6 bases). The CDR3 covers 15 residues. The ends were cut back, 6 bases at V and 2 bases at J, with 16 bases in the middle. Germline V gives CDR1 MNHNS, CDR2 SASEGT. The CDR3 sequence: CASSLGQGGQETQYF. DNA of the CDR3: TGTGCCAGCAGCTTAGGGCAGGGAGGACAAGAGACCCAGTACTTC.

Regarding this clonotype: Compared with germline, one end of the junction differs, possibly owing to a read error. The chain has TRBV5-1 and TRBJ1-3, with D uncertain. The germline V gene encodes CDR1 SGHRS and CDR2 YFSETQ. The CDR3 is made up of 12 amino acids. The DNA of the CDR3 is TGTGCCAGCAGCCCACCTGGAAGCACCATATATTTT. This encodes CASSPPGSTIYF.

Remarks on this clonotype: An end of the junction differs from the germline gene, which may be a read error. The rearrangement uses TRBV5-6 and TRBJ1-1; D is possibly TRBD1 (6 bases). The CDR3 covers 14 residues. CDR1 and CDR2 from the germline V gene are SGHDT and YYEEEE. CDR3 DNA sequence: TGTACCAGCAGCGGCTCGGACAGGAACACTGAAGCTTTCTTT. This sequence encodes CTSSGSDRNTEAFF.

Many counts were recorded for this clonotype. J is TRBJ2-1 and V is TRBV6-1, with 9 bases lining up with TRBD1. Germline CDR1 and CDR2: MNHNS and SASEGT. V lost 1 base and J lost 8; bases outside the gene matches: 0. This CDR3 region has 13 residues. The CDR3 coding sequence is TGTGCCAGCAGTGAAGGGACAGGGGATGAGCAGTTCTTC. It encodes CASSEGTGDEQFF.

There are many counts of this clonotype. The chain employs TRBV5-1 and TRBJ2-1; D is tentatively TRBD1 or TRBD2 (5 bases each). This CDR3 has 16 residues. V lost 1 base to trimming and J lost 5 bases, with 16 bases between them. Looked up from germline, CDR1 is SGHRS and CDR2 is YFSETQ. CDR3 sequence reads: CASSLIAGTVNNEQFF. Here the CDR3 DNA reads TGCGCCAGCAGCTTGATCGCAGGGACGGTCAACAATGAGCAGTTCTTC.

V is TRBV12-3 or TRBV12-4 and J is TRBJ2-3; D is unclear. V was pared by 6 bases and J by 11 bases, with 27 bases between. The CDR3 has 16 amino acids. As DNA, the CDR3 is TGTGCCAGCAGAACCGTCCGGACCTCAGGTACAGATGAGCAGTATTTT. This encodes CASRTVRTSGTDEQYF.

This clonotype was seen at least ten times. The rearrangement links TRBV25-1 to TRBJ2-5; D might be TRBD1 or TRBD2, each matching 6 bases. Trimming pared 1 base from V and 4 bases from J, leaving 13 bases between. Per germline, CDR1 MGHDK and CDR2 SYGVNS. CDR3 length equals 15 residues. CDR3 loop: CASSELGGAGETQYF. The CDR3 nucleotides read TGTGCCAGCAGTGAATTGGGGGGCGCGGGAGAGACCCAGTACTTC.

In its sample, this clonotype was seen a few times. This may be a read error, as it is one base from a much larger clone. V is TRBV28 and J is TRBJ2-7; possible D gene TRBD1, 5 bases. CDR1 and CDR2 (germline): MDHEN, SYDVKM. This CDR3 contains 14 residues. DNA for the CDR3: TGTGCCAACAGTTTAGGGGCAGGATACTACGAGCAGTACTTC. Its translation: CANSLGAGYYEQYF.

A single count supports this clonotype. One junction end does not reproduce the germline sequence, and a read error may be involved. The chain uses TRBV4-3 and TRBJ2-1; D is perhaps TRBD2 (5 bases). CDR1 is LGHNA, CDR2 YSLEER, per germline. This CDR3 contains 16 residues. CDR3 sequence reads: CANSQDPTSDYNEQFF. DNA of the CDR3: TGCGCCAACAGCCAAGATCCCACTAGTGACTACAATGAGCAGTTCTTC.

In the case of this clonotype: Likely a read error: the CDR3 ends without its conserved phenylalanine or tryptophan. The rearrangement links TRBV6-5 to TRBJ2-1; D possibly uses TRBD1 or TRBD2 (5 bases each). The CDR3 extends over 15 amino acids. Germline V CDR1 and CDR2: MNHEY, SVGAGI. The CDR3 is CASSLGAPGGNEQFY. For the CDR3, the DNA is TGTGCCAGTAGTTTGGGCGCGCCTGGGGGTAATGAGCAGTTCTAC.

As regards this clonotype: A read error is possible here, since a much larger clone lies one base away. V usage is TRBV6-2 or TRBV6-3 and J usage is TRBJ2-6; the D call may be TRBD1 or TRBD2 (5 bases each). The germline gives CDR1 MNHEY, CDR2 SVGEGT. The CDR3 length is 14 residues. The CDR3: CASSPPTGTNALTF. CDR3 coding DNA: TGTGCCAGCAGCCCCCCGACTGGGACCAACGCCCTGACTTTC.

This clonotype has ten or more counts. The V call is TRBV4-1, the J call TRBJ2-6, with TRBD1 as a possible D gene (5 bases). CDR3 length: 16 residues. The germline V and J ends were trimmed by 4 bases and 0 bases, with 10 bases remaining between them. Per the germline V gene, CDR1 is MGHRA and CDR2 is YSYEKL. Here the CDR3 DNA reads TGCGCCAGCAGCCGCGACAGAGCCTCTGGGGCCAACGTCCTGACTTTC. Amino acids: CASSRDRASGANVLTF.